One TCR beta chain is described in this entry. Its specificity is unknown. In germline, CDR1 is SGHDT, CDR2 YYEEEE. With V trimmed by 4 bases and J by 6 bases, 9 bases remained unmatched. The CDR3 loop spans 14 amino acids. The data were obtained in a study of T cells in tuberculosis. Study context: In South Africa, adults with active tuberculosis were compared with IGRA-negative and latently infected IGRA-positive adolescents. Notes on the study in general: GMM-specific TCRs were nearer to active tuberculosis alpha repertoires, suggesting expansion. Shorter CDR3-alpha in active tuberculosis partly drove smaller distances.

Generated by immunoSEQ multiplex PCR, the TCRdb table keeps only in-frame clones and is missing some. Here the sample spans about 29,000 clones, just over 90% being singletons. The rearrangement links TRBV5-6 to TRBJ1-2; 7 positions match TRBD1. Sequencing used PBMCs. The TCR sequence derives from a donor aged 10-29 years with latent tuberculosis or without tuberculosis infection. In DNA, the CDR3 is TGTGCCAGCAGCCAAGGGACAGCCGGAGATGGCTACACCTTC. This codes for CASSQGTAGDGYTF.